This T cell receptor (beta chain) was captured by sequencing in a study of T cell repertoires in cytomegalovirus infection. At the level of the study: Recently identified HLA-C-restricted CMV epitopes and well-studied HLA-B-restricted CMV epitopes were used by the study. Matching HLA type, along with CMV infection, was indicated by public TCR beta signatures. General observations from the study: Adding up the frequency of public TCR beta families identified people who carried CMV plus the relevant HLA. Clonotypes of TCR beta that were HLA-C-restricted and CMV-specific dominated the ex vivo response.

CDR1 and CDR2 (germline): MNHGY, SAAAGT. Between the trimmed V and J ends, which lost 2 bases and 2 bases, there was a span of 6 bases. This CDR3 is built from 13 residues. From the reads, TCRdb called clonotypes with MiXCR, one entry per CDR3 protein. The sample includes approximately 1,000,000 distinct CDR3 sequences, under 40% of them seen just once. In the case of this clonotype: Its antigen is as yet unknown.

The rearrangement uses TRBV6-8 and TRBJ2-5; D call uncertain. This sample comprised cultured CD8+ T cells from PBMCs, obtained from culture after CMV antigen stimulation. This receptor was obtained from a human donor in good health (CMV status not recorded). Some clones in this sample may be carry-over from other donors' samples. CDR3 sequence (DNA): TGTGCCAGCAGTTACGAGTATCAAGAGACCCAGTACTTC. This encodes CASSYEYQETQYF.